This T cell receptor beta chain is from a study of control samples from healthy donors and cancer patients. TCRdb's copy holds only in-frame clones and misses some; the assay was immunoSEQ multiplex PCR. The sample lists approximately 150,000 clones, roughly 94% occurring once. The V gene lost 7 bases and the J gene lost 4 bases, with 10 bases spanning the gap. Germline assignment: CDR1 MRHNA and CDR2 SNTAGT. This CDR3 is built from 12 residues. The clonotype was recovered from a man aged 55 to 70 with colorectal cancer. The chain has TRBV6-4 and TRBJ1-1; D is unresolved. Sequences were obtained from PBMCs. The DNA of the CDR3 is TGTGCCAGCACGGGTGGTAGCACTGAAGCTTTCTTT. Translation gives CASTGGSTEAFF.